This T cell receptor beta chain was recovered during a study of T-cell reconstitution after alpha-beta-depleted transplantation in children. The CDR3 is 14 amino acids. Trimming at V came to 7 bases and at J to 1 base, leaving 9 bases not matched to a gene. Per the germline V gene, CDR1 is DFQATT and CDR2 is SNEGSKA (reference sequence). Library preparation (for TCRbeta) was performed with unique molecular identifiers. TCRdb passed the PCR reads through MiXCR, listing each CDR3 protein once. Among about 460,000 distinct CDR3 sequences listed, around an eighth were seen once. This clonotype was seen repeatedly, ten times or more.

The sequence was obtained from a human donor who donated a stem cell graft to a child with combined immunodeficiency. The sequenced sample was PBMCs from the stem cell graft donor, obtained from the stem cell graft. V and J are TRBV20-1 and TRBJ2-7; TRBD1 aligns across 8 bases. The CDR3 region is CSVLLRQGSYEQYF. In DNA, the CDR3 is TGCAGTGTTCTTTTAAGACAGGGGTCCTACGAGCAGTACTTC.